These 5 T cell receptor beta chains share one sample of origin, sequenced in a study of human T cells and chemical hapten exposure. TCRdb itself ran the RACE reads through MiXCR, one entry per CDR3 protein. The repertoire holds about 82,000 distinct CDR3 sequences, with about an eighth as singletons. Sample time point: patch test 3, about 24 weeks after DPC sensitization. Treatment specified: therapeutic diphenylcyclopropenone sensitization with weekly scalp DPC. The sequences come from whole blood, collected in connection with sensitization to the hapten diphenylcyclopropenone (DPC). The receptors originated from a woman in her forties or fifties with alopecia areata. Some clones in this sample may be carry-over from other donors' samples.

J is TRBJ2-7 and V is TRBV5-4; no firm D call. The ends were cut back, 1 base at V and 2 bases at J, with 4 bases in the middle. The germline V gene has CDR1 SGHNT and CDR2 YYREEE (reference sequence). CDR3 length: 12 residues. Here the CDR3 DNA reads TGTGCCAGCAGCTTGTCCCCCTACGAGCAGTACTTC. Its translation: CASSLSPYEQYF.

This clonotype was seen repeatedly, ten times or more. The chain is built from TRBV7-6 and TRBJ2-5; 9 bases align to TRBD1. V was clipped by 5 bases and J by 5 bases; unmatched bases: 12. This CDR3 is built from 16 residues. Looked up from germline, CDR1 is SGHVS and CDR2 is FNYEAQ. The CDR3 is CASSIGQGRRSETQYF. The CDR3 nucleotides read TGTGCCAGCAGCATTGGACAGGGGAGGAGGTCGGAGACCCAGTACTTC. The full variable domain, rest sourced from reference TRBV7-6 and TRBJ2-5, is GAGVSQSPRYKVTKRGQDVALRCDPISGHVSLYWYRQALGQGPEFLTYFNYEAQQDKSGLPNDRFSAERPEGSISTLTIQRTEQRDSAMYRCASSIGQGRRSETQYFGPGTRLLVL.

The DNA for the CDR3 is TGTGCCAGCTCACCGGGCTCAGGGGTCTCTAGCACAGATACGCAGTATTTT. Residues: CASSPGSGVSSTDTQYF. The chain employs TRBV18 and TRBJ2-3, with D possibly TRBD1 on 6 matching bases. The length of the CDR3 is 17 residues. Germline V gives CDR1 KGHSH, CDR2 LQKENI. Between the trimmed V and J ends, which lost 3 bases and 0 bases, there was a span of 16 bases.

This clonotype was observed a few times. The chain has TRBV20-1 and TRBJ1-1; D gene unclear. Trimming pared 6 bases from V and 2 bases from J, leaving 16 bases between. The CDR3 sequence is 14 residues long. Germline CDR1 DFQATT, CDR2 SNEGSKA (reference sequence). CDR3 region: CSAAVVVSNTEAFF. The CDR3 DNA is TGCAGTGCCGCGGTGGTAGTTTCTAACACTGAAGCTTTCTTT.

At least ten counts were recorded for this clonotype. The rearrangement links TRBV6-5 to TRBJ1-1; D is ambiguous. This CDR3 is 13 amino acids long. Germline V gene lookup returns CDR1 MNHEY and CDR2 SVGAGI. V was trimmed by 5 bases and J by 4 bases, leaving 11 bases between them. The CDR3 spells CASSTDSGTEAFF. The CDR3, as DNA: TGTGCCAGCAGTACGGATTCCGGCACTGAAGCTTTCTTT.